The clone carrying this TCR beta chain was observed a few times. Its antigen remains unidentified. This CDR3 is built from 14 residues. CDR1 and CDR2 from the germline V gene are MGHRA and YSYEKL. Trimming cost V 4 bases and J 3 bases; bases outside gene matches: 5. This sample's treatment: oral pan-JAK inhibitor, 5-10 mg twice daily. Alopecia areata patients provided lesional scalp punch biopsies and peripheral blood, both collected for the study. The data stem from a study of CD8+ T cells in alopecia areata. Broader study findings: There was only one nonresponder, so it was unclear how baseline CD8+ expansion relates to response.

It was cDNA, reverse transcribed from extracted RNA, that served as the sequencing template. Some clones are missing from TCRdb's copy, which holds only in-frame ones; the method was immunoSEQ multiplex PCR. The table records about 130,000 clones, 45% to 60% of them present only once. Sample: CD8+ T cells sorted from blood, taken at week 4, from a patient treated with tofacitinib. The gene calls are TRBV4-1 and TRBJ2-7; 8 positions match TRBD1. The TCR sequence derives from a human donor with alopecia areata. The CDR3 sequence: CASSPGQGSYEQYF. CDR3 DNA sequence: TGCGCCAGCAGCCCCGGACAGGGTAGCTACGAGCAGTACTTC.